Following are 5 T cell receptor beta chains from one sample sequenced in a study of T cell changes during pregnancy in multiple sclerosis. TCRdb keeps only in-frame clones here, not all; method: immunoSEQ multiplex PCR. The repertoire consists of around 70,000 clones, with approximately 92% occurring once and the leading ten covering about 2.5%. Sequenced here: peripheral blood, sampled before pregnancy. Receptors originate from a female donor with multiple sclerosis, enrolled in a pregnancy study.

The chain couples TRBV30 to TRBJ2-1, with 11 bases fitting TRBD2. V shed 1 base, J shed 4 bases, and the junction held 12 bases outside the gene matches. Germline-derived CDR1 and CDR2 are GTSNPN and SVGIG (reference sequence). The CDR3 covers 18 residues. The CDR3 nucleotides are TGTGCCTGGAGTGGACTAGCGGGGACTGTCGAGAATTACAATGAGCAGTTCTTC. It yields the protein CAWSGLAGTVENYNEQFF.

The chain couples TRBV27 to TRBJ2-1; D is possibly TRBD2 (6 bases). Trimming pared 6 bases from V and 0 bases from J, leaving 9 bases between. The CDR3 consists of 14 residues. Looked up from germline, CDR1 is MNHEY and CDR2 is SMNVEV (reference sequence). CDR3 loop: CASRSGSSYNEQFF. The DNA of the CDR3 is TGTGCCAGCAGGTCCGGGAGCTCCTACAATGAGCAGTTCTTC.

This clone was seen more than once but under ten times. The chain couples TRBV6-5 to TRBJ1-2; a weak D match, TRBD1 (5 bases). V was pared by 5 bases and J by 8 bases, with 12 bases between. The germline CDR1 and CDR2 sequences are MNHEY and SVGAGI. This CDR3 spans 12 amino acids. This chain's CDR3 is CASSESGLGYTF. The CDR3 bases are TGTGCCAGCAGTGAATCAGGGTTAGGCTACACCTTC.

CDR3 in amino acids: CAISRDSIGVYTF. DNA for the CDR3: TGTGCCATCAGCCGAGACAGTATCGGAGTCTACACCTTC. The V and J genes are TRBV10-3 and TRBJ1-2; possibly TRBD1 for D (5 bases). The V end was cut by 6 bases, the J end by 10 bases, with 18 bases between. This CDR3 has 13 residues. In germline, CDR1 is ENHRY, CDR2 SYGVKD.

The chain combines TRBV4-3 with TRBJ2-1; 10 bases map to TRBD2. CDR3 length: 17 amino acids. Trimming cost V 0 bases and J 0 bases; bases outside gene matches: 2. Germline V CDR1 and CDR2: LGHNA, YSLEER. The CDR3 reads CASSQEASGSSYNEQFF. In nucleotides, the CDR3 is TGCGCCAGCAGCCAAGAAGCTAGCGGGAGCTCCTACAATGAGCAGTTCTTC.